This T cell receptor (beta chain) was identified during a study of blood T cell repertoires in COVID-19. Overall study context: PBMCs, B-cell-depleted T cells, or T cells were the source of the cDNA or gDNA that made up the material.

Generated by immunoSEQ multiplex PCR, the TCRdb table keeps only in-frame clones and is missing some. Of 250,000 to 300,000 clones listed, about four fifths are singletons. CDR1 and CDR2 (germline): MDHEN, SYDVKM. The CDR3 runs to 15 residues. The germline V and J ends were trimmed by 2 bases and 2 bases, with 13 bases remaining between them. Sequences were obtained from peripheral blood. The clonotype was recovered from a woman aged 18 to 35 with acute or convalescent COVID-19. The V and J genes are TRBV28 and TRBJ2-7; the D gene is possibly TRBD2 (7 bases). The CDR3: CASSLSGGGTYEQYF. CDR3 DNA: TGTGCCAGCAGTTTAAGCGGCGGGGGCACCTACGAGCAGTACTTC.